What follows are 13 T cell receptor beta chains derived from one specimen sequenced in a study of TIL therapy for anti-PD-1-resistant metastatic lung cancer. The libraries were made with immunoSEQ v3. The assay was immunoSEQ multiplex PCR, and TCRdb's table has in-frame clones only and misses some. Here the sample spans 60,000 or so clones, about 69% being singletons. Time point defined: pre-treatment sample, taken before nivolumab and TIL therapy. The sample here was blood, taken at baseline. The source is a person between 25 and 79 years old with non-small cell lung cancer.

The V and J genes are TRBV5-1 and TRBJ1-1; 8 bases align to TRBD1. Unmatched junction bases numbered 10, after V lost 1 base and J lost 5 bases. The CDR3 is 16 residues long. The germline V gene has CDR1 SGHRS and CDR2 YFSETQ. CDR3 DNA: TGCGCCAGCAGCTTGCAAAGCACAGGGGGTGGGACTGAAGCTTTCTTT. It specifies CASSLQSTGGGTEAFF.

This chain joins TRBV5-4 and TRBJ2-7; the match to TRBD1 covers 8 bases. The length of the CDR3 is 14 residues. The germline V gene encodes CDR1 SGHNT and CDR2 YYREEE (reference sequence). Trimming took 4 bases from V and 2 from J; bases not matched to a gene: 5. The CDR3 reads CASSRDRGAYEQYF. As DNA, the CDR3 is TGTGCCAGCAGCCGCGACAGGGGAGCCTACGAGCAGTACTTC.

The CDR3 coding sequence is TGTGCCACCAAGAGGATGCTAGCTGCAAAGGATACGCAGTATTTT. It yields the protein CATKRMLAAKDTQYF. J is TRBJ2-3 and V is TRBV6-5, with D possibly matching TRBD2 (5 bases). Trimming left V 10 bases short and J 6 bases short, with 23 bases between. The CDR3 contains 15 residues. Looked up from germline, CDR1 is MNHEY and CDR2 is SVGAGI.

The chain is built from TRBV9 and TRBJ2-1, with TRBD2 identical over 9 bases. Losses at the gene ends were 2 bases for V and 6 bases for J; bases not matched to a gene: 3. The germline gives CDR1 SGDLS, CDR2 YYNGEE. This CDR3 has 14 residues. CDR3: CASSVSSGVNEQFF. The CDR3 DNA sequence: TGTGCCAGCAGCGTCTCTAGCGGGGTCAATGAGCAGTTCTTC. Full variable domain (remainder filled in from reference TRBV9 and TRBJ2-1): DSGVTQTPKHLITATGQRVTLRCSPRSGDLSVYWYQQSLDQGLQFLIQYYNGEERAKGNILERFSAQQFPDLHSELNLSSLELGDSALYFCASSVSSGVNEQFFGPGTRLTVL.

The V and J genes are TRBV6-6 and TRBJ1-1; D call uncertain. The length of the CDR3 is 10 residues. V lost 11 bases, J lost 5 bases, and 9 bases lay in between. Germline CDR1 and CDR2: MNHNY and SVGAGI (reference sequence). The CDR3 is CAVGWTEAFF. CDR3 nucleotide sequence: TGTGCCGTCGGGTGGACTGAAGCTTTCTTT.

V and J are TRBV7-9 and TRBJ2-5; D gene ambiguous. CDR1 and CDR2 from the germline V gene are SEHNR and FQNEAQ (reference sequence). The V gene lost 0 bases and the J gene lost 10 bases, with 12 bases spanning the gap. The length of the CDR3 is 13 residues. The CDR3 DNA sequence: TGTGCCAGCAGCTTAGCCTTTAGTGGAGACCAGTACTTC. This gives the protein CASSLAFSGDQYF.

The V gene is TRBV4-2, the J gene TRBJ2-7; D remains unclear. The V and J ends lost 0 bases and 4 bases respectively, with 7 bases between them. Germline CDR1 and CDR2: LGHNA and YNFKEQ. This CDR3 comprises 13 residues. CDR3 DNA sequence: TGTGCCAGCAGCCAAGAATGGGAATACGAGCAGTACTTC. This translates into CASSQEWEYEQYF.

The rearrangement joins TRBV11-1 to TRBJ1-2; TRBD1 agrees at 10 bases. Looked up from germline, CDR1 is SGHAT and CDR2 is FQDESV (reference sequence). With 6 bases clipped from V and 4 bases from J, the junction kept 5 bases outside the gene matches. The CDR3 is 14 amino acids. The CDR3 is CASRQTGGSYGYTF. DNA for the CDR3: TGTGCCAGCAGGCAGACAGGGGGCAGCTATGGCTACACCTTC.

This clone was detected a few times. The chain couples TRBV18 to TRBJ1-5; D gene unclear. The germline V gene has CDR1 KGHSH and CDR2 LQKENI. The CDR3 is 13 amino acids. V lost 5 bases and J lost 4, with 9 bases in between. The CDR3 sequence: CASSGTENQPQHF. In DNA, the CDR3 is TGTGCCAGCTCAGGAACAGAGAATCAGCCCCAGCATTTT.

This chain links TRBV7-2 with TRBJ2-1, with D maybe TRBD1 (6 bases). The CDR3 length is 14 residues. Germline V gene data show CDR1 as SGHTA and CDR2 as FQGNSA. V dropped 8 bases and J dropped 1 base, with 12 bases sitting between them. The CDR3 sequence: CASRTQGSYNEQFF. CDR3 in DNA: TGTGCCAGCCGGACACAGGGTTCCTACAATGAGCAGTTCTTC.

This sequence joins TRBV7-2 and TRBJ1-4; 7 nucleotides match TRBD1. The CDR3 length is 15 residues. The V and J ends lost 3 bases and 0 bases, in that order; junction bases with no gene match: 1. The V gene's germline CDR1 is SGHTA and CDR2 FQGNSA. For the CDR3, the DNA is TGTGCCAGCAGCTTTACAGGGGCAACTAATGAAAAACTGTTTTTT. Its protein is CASSFTGATNEKLFF.

This chain connects TRBV5-1 to TRBJ2-6; D is ambiguous. The CDR3 runs 14 residues. Trimming removed 2 bases at V and 4 bases at J, with 7 bases between. CDR1 and CDR2 from the germline V gene are SGHRS and YFSETQ. In DNA, the CDR3 is TGCGCCAGCAGCTTACAGCCCGGGGCCAACGTCCTGACTTTC. It encodes CASSLQPGANVLTF.

The chain couples TRBV29-1 to TRBJ2-3, with TRBD2 matching 9 bases. After removal of 2 bases from V and 3 bases from J, the junction contained 6 bases not matched to a gene. The CDR3 has 15 residues. Per the germline V gene, CDR1 is SQVTM and CDR2 is ANQGSEA. The CDR3, as DNA: TGCAGCGTTGAAATAATGAGCGGGAGGACAGATACGCAGTATTTT. Translating it yields CSVEIMSGRTDTQYF.